This T cell receptor beta chain was sequenced during a study of blood T cells in healthy people across ages. Whole-study findings and limits: Fewer expanded clones and more diversity marked long-lived versus aged donors.

A second PCR of 7 to 11 cycles used a sample-barcoded 5' primer and a J-beta primer mix. Using its own MiXCR run on the 5' RACE reads, TCRdb lists one record per CDR3 protein. The sample has about 800,000 distinct CDR3 sequences, about half seen once. For this clonotype: Its antigen is as yet unknown.

Germline CDR1 SGHRS, CDR2 YFSETQ. The CDR3 covers 18 residues. Germline trimming cut 3 bases from V and 5 bases from J; bases unmatched to any gene: 12. The chain combines TRBV5-1 with TRBJ2-5; 14 nucleotides align to TRBD2. The TCR comes from a man older than 75 in good health. Sequences were obtained from blood. CDR3 amino acids: CASSSSRLAGGLFETQYF. CDR3 in DNA: TGCGCCAGCAGCTCCTCTCGACTAGCGGGAGGGCTATTTGAGACCCAGTACTTC.